Presented here are 29 T cell receptor beta chains from one specimen sequenced in a study of blood T cells in healthy people across ages. For the second PCR, which ran for about 7 to 11 cycles, a sample-barcoded 5' primer and a J-beta primer mix were used. One entry per CDR3 protein, called by TCRdb with MiXCR from the 5' RACE reads. This table holds hundreds of thousands of distinct CDR3 sequences, 35% to 40% found once. The specimen was blood. The source of these receptors is a man in his late teens or twenties in good health.

This clonotype was recorded at least ten times. The chain is built from TRBV27 and TRBJ1-6; TRBD1 matches at 7 bases. The J segment lost 9 bases and the V segment lost 8 bases, leaving 13 bases of the junction unmatched. This CDR3 is built from 15 residues. Per germline, CDR1 MNHEY and CDR2 SMNVEV (reference sequence). The chain's CDR3 is CASRLTGAESSPLHF. In nucleotides, the CDR3 is TGTGCCAGCCGCCTTACAGGGGCCGAGAGTTCACCCCTCCACTTT.

This clonotype has more than one count but fewer than ten. This chain links TRBV6-6 with TRBJ1-2; 7 bases align to TRBD1. This CDR3 has 17 residues. The germline V gene encodes CDR1 MNHNY and CDR2 SVGAGI (reference sequence). V lost 4 bases and J lost 0; bases outside the gene matches: 11. The CDR3 reads CASSSTGVGKANYGYTF. CDR3 nucleotide sequence: TGTGCCAGCAGTTCTACAGGGGTCGGGAAAGCTAACTATGGCTACACCTTC.

The rearrangement uses TRBV7-3 and TRBJ2-1; TRBD2 matches 7 bases. With V trimmed by 3 bases and J by 7 bases, 15 bases remained unmatched. The CDR3 is made up of 17 amino acids. Germline V gives CDR1 SGHTA, CDR2 FQGTGA. The CDR3 DNA follows: TGTGCCAGCAGCTTGGGTCTTATGACGGGGGGACCTAATGAGCAGTTCTTC. Amino acid sequence: CASSLGLMTGGPNEQFF. Variable domain in full (rest from reference TRBV7-3 and TRBJ2-1): GAGVSQTPSNKVTEKGKYVELRCDPISGHTALYWYRQSLGQGPEFLIYFQGTGAADDSGLPNDRFFAVRPEGSVSTLKIQRTERGDSAVYLCASSLGLMTGGPNEQFFGPGTRLTVL.

This clonotype occurred once. The chain employs TRBV2 and TRBJ2-5, with 8 bases lining up with TRBD1. Germline values: CDR1 SNHLY, CDR2 FYNNEI. CDR3 length equals 15 residues. V gave up 3 bases and J gave up 0 bases; unmatched junction bases: 3. The CDR3 here is CASSDRDRNQETQYF. The CDR3 DNA reads TGTGCCAGCAGTGACCGGGACAGGAACCAAGAGACCCAGTACTTC.

V and J are TRBV3-1 and TRBJ2-5; D not certain. The CDR3 runs to 15 residues. CDR1 and CDR2 (germline): LGHDT, YNNKEL (reference sequence). V was shortened by 0 bases and J by 5 bases, with 13 bases between the two germline ends. In DNA form, the CDR3 reads TGTGCCAGCAGCCAAGATGGAGCCAGCCGGGAGACCCAGTACTTC. This gives the protein CASSQDGASRETQYF.

V gene TRBV30 combines with J gene TRBJ2-5; D is perhaps TRBD1 or TRBD2 (6 bases each). There are 15 residues in the CDR3. V was pared by 3 bases and J by 11 bases, with 25 bases between. Germline V gene sequence: CDR1 GTSNPN, CDR2 SVGIG (reference sequence). CDR3 in amino acids: CAWRPSGGPYNEQYF. DNA of the CDR3: TGTGCCTGGAGACCGAGTGGGGGGCCCTACAATGAGCAGTACTTC.

There are many counts of this clonotype. The chain recombines TRBV9 with TRBJ1-2, with D perhaps matching TRBD1 (5 bases). Trimming pared 0 bases from V and 4 bases from J, leaving 22 bases between. Germline V CDR1 and CDR2: SGDLS, YYNGEE. The CDR3 loop spans 18 amino acids. The CDR3 is CASSVGGVGPYSSYGYTF. The DNA for the CDR3 is TGTGCCAGCAGCGTAGGGGGTGTGGGGCCCTACTCTAGCTATGGCTACACCTTC.

This clonotype was detected only a few times. The chain is built from TRBV4-3 and TRBJ1-2; D gene unclear. The CDR3 covers 13 residues. Germline assignment: CDR1 LGHNA and CDR2 YSLEER. Trimming left V 4 bases short and J 2 bases short, with 8 bases between. CDR3: CASSREGNYGYTF. CDR3 bases: TGCGCCAGCAGCCGAGAAGGAAACTATGGCTACACCTTC.

This clonotype occurred once. The junction departs from germline at one end; a sequencing error may be responsible. The rearrangement joins TRBV7-3 to TRBJ2-1, with TRBD2 identical over 15 bases. The CDR3 extends over 15 amino acids. The V gene's germline CDR1 is SGHTA and CDR2 FQGTGA. Here the CDR3 DNA reads TGTGTCAGCAGCTTAAGGACTAGCGGGGGGGCGTTGCAGTTCTTC. Amino acids: CVSSLRTSGGALQFF.

The chain is built from TRBV2 and TRBJ1-4; 7 positions agree with TRBD1. Germline trimming cut 6 bases from V and 7 bases from J; bases unmatched to any gene: 8. This CDR3 region has 14 residues. Germline V gives CDR1 SNHLY, CDR2 FYNNEI. The CDR3 DNA reads TGTGCCAGCAGCCTAGACAGGGATAGTGAAAAACTGTTTTTT. Amino acids: CASSLDRDSEKLFF.

This sequence joins TRBV12-3 or TRBV12-4 and TRBJ2-2; 8 bases agree with TRBD2. The CDR3 consists of 15 residues. Losses at the gene ends were 5 bases for V and 4 bases for J; bases not matched to a gene: 6. CDR3: CASSPERGPTGELFF. DNA of the CDR3: TGTGCCAGCAGTCCAGAGCGGGGGCCCACCGGGGAGCTGTTTTTT.

The chain carries TRBV5-6 and TRBJ1-5, with D unclear. This CDR3 has 14 residues. V was shortened by 0 bases and J by 9 bases, with 13 bases between the two germline ends. Germline V lookup: CDR1 SGHDT, CDR2 YYEEEE. The CDR3 coding sequence is TGTGCCAGCAGCTTGGGGCCCCGCACGTGGCCCCAGCATTTT. Residues: CASSLGPRTWPQHF. The full variable domain, in which reference TRBV5-6 and TRBJ1-5 provide the parts outside the CDR3, is DAGVTQSPTHLIKTRGQQVTLRCSPKSGHDTVSWYQQALGQGPQFIFQYYEEEERQRGNFPDRFSGHQFPNYSSELNVNALLLGDSALYLCASSLGPRTWPQHFGDGTRLSIL.

A remark on this clonotype: This may arise from a read error, as a much more abundant clone is one base away. This chain connects TRBV29-1 to TRBJ2-1, with D perhaps TRBD1 (6 bases). V lost 6 bases, J lost 0 bases, and 12 bases lay in between. The CDR3 covers 14 residues. Germline CDR1 and CDR2: SQVTM and ANQGSEA. The DNA for the CDR3 is TGCAGCGTGGGGGCCAAGAGCTCCTACAATGAGCAGTTCTTC. It specifies CSVGAKSSYNEQFF.

Details on this clonotype: Just one base apart from a much larger clone, this may be a read error. This rearrangement joins TRBV12-3 or TRBV12-4 to TRBJ2-7, with D hard to call. The CDR3 totals 14 residues. V gave up 4 bases and J gave up 1 base, with 11 bases separating them. The CDR3 is CASSSADGSYEQYF. In DNA form, the CDR3 reads TGTGCCAGCAGTTCAGCAGACGGTTCCTACGAGCAGTACTTC.

As for this clonotype: A read error is possible here, since a much larger clone lies one base away. This chain connects TRBV12-3 or TRBV12-4 to TRBJ2-7; no clear D gene. TRBJ2-5 matches the DNA end more closely, so the J call is doubtful. This CDR3 is built from 13 residues. The CDR3 reads CASSVFRQETQYF. CDR3 DNA: TGTGCCAGCAGTGTCTTCCGTCAGGAGACCCAGTACTTC.

V and J are TRBV25-1 and TRBJ2-3, with D unclear. The CDR3 extends over 13 amino acids. Trimming pared 1 base from V and 8 bases from J, leaving 10 bases between. Germline CDR1 is MGHDK and CDR2 is SYGVNS. This CDR3 is CASSESLMGTQYF. CDR3 DNA: TGTGCCAGCAGTGAATCCCTTATGGGTACGCAGTATTTT.

The rearrangement uses TRBV12-3 or TRBV12-4 and TRBJ2-7; D is unresolved. Trimming stripped 4 bases from V and 3 bases from J, with 16 bases between. The length of the CDR3 is 15 residues. CDR3 amino acids: CASSSKNRLIYEQYF. The CDR3 DNA sequence: TGTGCCAGCAGTTCAAAAAACAGACTGATCTACGAGCAGTACTTC.

This clonotype was seen only a few times. The chain is built from TRBV5-5 and TRBJ2-7; tentative D call: TRBD1 (6 bases). V lost 4 bases to trimming and J lost 3 bases, with 23 bases between them. Germline lookup yields CDR1 SGHKS and CDR2 YYEKEE (reference sequence). This CDR3 comprises 17 residues. CDR3 residues: CASSTARGGPKNYEQYF. The CDR3 DNA follows: TGTGCCAGCAGCACCGCCCGAGGGGGACCTAAAAACTACGAGCAGTACTTC.

V is TRBV5-1 and J is TRBJ2-5, with a tentative D call TRBD2 (6 bases). The CDR3 is 15 amino acids. V shed 2 bases and J shed 5 bases, with 16 bases lying between them. Germline loops: CDR1 SGHRS, CDR2 YFSETQ. As DNA, the CDR3 is TGCGCCAGCAGCTTCCGGGACTTAGGGCCGGAGACCCAGTACTTC. This encodes CASSFRDLGPETQYF.

The rearrangement uses TRBV29-1 and TRBJ1-1, with a weak D call TRBD1 (6 bases). The CDR3 covers 13 residues. CDR1 SQVTM and CDR2 ANQGSEA come from the germline V gene. Trimming removed 6 bases from V and 4 bases from J, with 15 bases in between. The CDR3 here is CSVQGYRATEAFF. The CDR3 region has the DNA TGCAGCGTCCAAGGGTACAGGGCCACTGAAGCTTTCTTT. The whole variable domain, remainder taken from reference TRBV29-1 and TRBJ1-1, is SAVISQKPSRDICQRGTSLTIQCQVDSQVTMMFWYRQQPGQSLTLIATANQGSEATYESGFVIDKFPISRPNLTFSTLTVSNMSPEDSSIYLCSVQGYRATEAFFGQGTRLTVV.

This chain links TRBV20-1 with TRBJ1-5; weak D call: TRBD1 (6 bases). Trimming stripped 0 bases from V and 7 bases from J, with 16 bases between. CDR1 DFQATT and CDR2 SNEGSKA come from the germline V gene (reference sequence). CDR3 size: 15 residues. In DNA form, the CDR3 reads TGCAGTGCTAGAGATAAGGGCAGGGGAAGGCAGCCCCAGCATTTT. It specifies CSARDKGRGRQPQHF.

The CDR3 bases are TGTGCCAGCAGCCAAGATCCCTCAGCGGGGGGGCTAACAGATACGCAGTATTTT. It encodes CASSQDPSAGGLTDTQYF. The rearrangement joins TRBV4-2 to TRBJ2-3, with 10 bases aligning to TRBD2. Trimming cost V 0 bases and J 3 bases; bases outside gene matches: 9. This CDR3 contains 18 residues. Germline assignment: CDR1 LGHNA and CDR2 YNFKEQ.

The rearrangement uses TRBV29-1 and TRBJ2-7, with D possibly being TRBD2 (6 bases). CDR1 is SQVTM, CDR2 ANQGSEA, per germline. Trimming removed 6 bases from V and 2 bases from J, with 14 bases in between. The CDR3 has 13 residues. The CDR3 DNA reads as TGCAGCGTGACCGGGACTTTAACCTACGAGCAGTACTTC. It encodes CSVTGTLTYEQYF.

The CDR3, as DNA: TGCAGTGCTAGACGGGACAGGGAAAGTTCACCCCTCCACTTT. Residues: CSARRDRESSPLHF. This sequence joins TRBV20-1 and TRBJ1-6; 9 nucleotides agree with TRBD1. Trimming at V came to 2 bases and at J to 9 bases, leaving 5 bases not matched to a gene. Germline V CDR1 and CDR2: DFQATT, SNEGSKA (reference sequence). This CDR3 has 14 residues.

This clonotype appeared a few times. The rearrangement joins TRBV5-1 to TRBJ2-7; 9 bases align to TRBD2. The CDR3 has 15 amino acids. The germline V gene encodes CDR1 SGHRS and CDR2 YFSETQ. Trimming cost V 2 bases and J 1 base; bases outside gene matches: 4. CDR3 sequence reads: CASSFGGGASYEQYF. CDR3 nucleotide sequence: TGCGCCAGCAGCTTCGGCGGGGGGGCATCCTACGAGCAGTACTTC.

The V gene is TRBV7-2, the J gene TRBJ2-3; D is perhaps TRBD1 or TRBD2 (6 bases each). Germline CDR1 reads SGHTA; CDR2 reads FQGNSA. CDR3 length: 18 residues. V lost 1 base to trimming and J lost 0 bases, with 17 bases between them. CDR3 sequence: CASSLGVRGASSTDTQYF. The CDR3 DNA sequence: TGTGCCAGCAGCTTAGGGGTGAGGGGGGCAAGTAGCACAGATACGCAGTATTTT.

CDR3 sequence reads: CASRPMGTDTQYF. The CDR3 DNA reads TGTGCCAGCAGACCCATGGGCACAGATACGCAGTATTTT. The chain is built from TRBV12-3 or TRBV12-4 and TRBJ2-3; D gene ambiguous. This CDR3 has 13 residues. V lost 6 bases and J 1 base, leaving 8 bases between the germline ends.

The chain combines TRBV20-1 with TRBJ2-1; 12 bases align to TRBD1. The end of the DNA aligns better with TRBJ2-7, so the J call may be wrong. Germline V lookup: CDR1 DFQATT, CDR2 SNEGSKA (reference sequence). CDR3 length equals 16 residues. CDR3 amino acids: CSARDVGDRGHNEQYF. Here the CDR3 DNA reads TGCAGTGCTAGAGATGTAGGGGACAGGGGGCACAATGAGCAGTACTTC.

The chain links TRBV9 to TRBJ2-3, with 10 positions matching TRBD2. The CDR3 covers 13 residues. Germline V gene data show CDR1 as SGDLS and CDR2 as YYNGEE. The J segment lost 8 bases and the V segment lost 4 bases, leaving 4 bases of the junction unmatched. The CDR3 bases are TGTGCCAGCAGCACCCGACTAGCGGGTACGCAGTATTTT. As protein: CASSTRLAGTQYF.